This TCR beta chain was obtained from a study of T cell clones after liver transplantation. Study background: TCRbeta sequencing after a pre-transplant mixed lymphocyte reaction identified graft-donor-reactive clones, later tracked in post-transplant blood. Pre-transplant mixed lymphocyte reactions yielded third-party-reactive TCRbeta sequences as comparators for graft-donor-reactive sequences.

There are 11 residues in the CDR3. Per the germline V gene, CDR1 is DFQATT and CDR2 is SNEGSKA (reference sequence). V shed 6 bases and J shed 5 bases, with 10 bases lying between them. Notes on the study in general: Graft donor-reactive T cells possibly entered the graft instead of undergoing deletion.

Here immunoSEQ multiplex PCR was the method, and the copy in TCRdb shows in-frame clones only, minus some. The sample holds nearly 15,000 clones; approximately 77% are singletons and the top ten take roughly 27%. Relative to its sample, this clone is medium-sized. What it binds is not known. Sample: CD8+ T cells from blood, taken around 49 months after liver transplant. The sequence derives from a human patient who received a liver transplant. The graft donor may have contributed some T cells. The genes are TRBV20-1 and TRBJ1-1, with D maybe TRBD1 (5 bases). Here the CDR3 reads CSAGSGTEAFF. The CDR3 DNA reads TGCAGTGCGGGCTCAGGGACTGAAGCTTTCTTT.